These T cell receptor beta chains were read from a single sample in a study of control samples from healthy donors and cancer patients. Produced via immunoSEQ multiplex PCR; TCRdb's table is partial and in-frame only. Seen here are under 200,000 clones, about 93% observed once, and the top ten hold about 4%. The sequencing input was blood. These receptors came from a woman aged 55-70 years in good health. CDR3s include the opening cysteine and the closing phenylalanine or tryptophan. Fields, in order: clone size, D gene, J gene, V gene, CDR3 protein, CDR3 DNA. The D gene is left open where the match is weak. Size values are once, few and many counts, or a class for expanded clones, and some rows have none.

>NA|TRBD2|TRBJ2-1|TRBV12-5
CASQPLAGGLWSEQFF
TGTGCTAGCCAACCTCTAGCGGGGGGCCTATGGTCTGAGCAGTTCTTC
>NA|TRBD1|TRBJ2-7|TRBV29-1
CSVETTGGTYEQYF
TGCAGCGTTGAAACCACAGGGGGGACTTACGAGCAGTACTTC
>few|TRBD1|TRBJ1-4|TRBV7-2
CASSYTGVLATNEKLFF
TGTGCCAGCAGCTACACAGGGGTCCTTGCAACTAATGAAAAACTGTTTTTT
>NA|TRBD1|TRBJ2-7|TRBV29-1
CSGGGTGTYEQYF
TGCAGTGGAGGAGGGACAGGGACCTACGAGCAGTACTTC
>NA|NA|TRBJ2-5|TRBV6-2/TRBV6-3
CASSYGSYPGGETQYF
TGTGCCAGCAGTTACGGCTCGTACCCTGGGGGAGAGACCCAGTACTTC
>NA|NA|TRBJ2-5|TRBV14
CASSQESIRGQYF
TGTGCCAGCAGCCAAGAAAGTATCAGGGGCCAGTACTTC
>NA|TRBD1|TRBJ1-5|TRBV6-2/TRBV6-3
CASSYLTGGNQPQHF
TGTGCCAGCAGTTATCTAACAGGGGGCAATCAGCCCCAGCATTTT
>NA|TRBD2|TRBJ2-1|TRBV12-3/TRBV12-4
CASSSDQRGEQFF
TGTGCCAGCAGTTCAGACCAGCGGGGTGAGCAGTTCTTC
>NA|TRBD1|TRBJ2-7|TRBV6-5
CASSYRRTGTYEQYF
TGTGCCAGCAGTTACCGACGGACAGGGACCTACGAGCAGTACTTC
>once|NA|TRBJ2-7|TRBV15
CATSREVGDSYEQYF
TGTGCCACCAGCAGAGAGGTAGGGGACTCCTACGAGCAGTACTTC
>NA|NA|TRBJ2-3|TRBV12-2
CASRPIERTSGESTDTQYF
TGTGCAAGTCGCCCCATCGAACGGACTAGCGGGGAGAGCACAGATACGCAGTATTTT
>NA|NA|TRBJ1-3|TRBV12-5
CASGLNRDLNTIYF
TGTGCTAGTGGTTTGAACCGGGACCTAAACACCATATATTTT
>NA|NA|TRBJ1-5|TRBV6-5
CASREGFNQPQHF
TGTGCCAGCAGAGAGGGGTTCAATCAGCCCCAGCATTTT
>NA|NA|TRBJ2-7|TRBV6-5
CASSLEDSYEQYF
TGTGCCAGCAGTCTTGAGGACAGCTACGAGCAGTACTTC
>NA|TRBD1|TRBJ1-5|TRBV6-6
CASVPGQGSLNQPQHF
TGTGCCAGCGTCCCGGGACAGGGGTCTCTCAATCAGCCCCAGCATTTT
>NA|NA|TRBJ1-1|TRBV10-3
CAISANPRSTEAFF
TGTGCCATCAGTGCTAACCCCCGTAGCACTGAAGCTTTCTTT
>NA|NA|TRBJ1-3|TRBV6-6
CASSYSSGNTIYF
TGTGCCAGCAGTTACTCGAGCGGAAACACCATATATTTT
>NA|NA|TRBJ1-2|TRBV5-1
CASSLEGRSDGYTF
TGCGCCAGCAGCTTGGAGGGCAGATCGGATGGCTACACCTTC
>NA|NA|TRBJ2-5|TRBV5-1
CASSLAATEGETQYF
TGCGCCAGCAGCTTGGCCGCTACGGAGGGTGAGACCCAGTACTTC
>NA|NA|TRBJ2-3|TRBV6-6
CASSLGGTYTDTQYF
TGTGCCAGCAGTCTTGGGGGGACCTACACAGATACGCAGTATTTT
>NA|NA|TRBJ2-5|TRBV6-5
CASSSAGSLQETQYF
TGTGCCAGCAGTTCGGCAGGGAGTTTACAAGAGACCCAGTACTTC
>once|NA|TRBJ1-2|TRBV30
CAWSVLGVANYGYTF
TGTGCCTGGAGTGTTTTAGGGGTGGCTAACTATGGCTACACCTTC
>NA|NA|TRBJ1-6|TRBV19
CASSIEGINSPLHF
TGTGCCAGTAGTATAGAGGGTATTAATTCACCCCTCCACTTT
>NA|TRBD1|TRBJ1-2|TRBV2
CASSLNPRTGGTGGYTF
TGTGCCAGCAGTCTCAACCCCCGGACAGGGGGTACTGGGGGCTACACCTTC